This TCR beta chain emerged from a study of cytomegalovirus exposure and HLA in healthy donors. Study as a whole: Genotyping showed roughly 81% of about 370 donors falling in the Caucasian-associated ancestry cluster. Findings and limits, study-wide: Later analysis demonstrated an association between a missense DCLRE1C variant and TCR beta V- and J-gene trimming. Indistinguishable V segments such as TRBV6-2 and TRBV6-3 were excluded. A few CMV-associated chains were confirmed in vitro to be specific for CMV antigens.

The V and J ends lost 10 bases and 7 bases, in that order; junction bases with no gene match: 13. The CDR3 runs to 14 residues. Germline CDR1 reads MDHEN; CDR2 reads SYDVKM. Concerning this clone: The antigen is undetermined.

Primers included in the PCR were 60 Vbeta and 13 Jbeta primers. Data came from immunoSEQ multiplex PCR; TCRdb stores just in-frame clones and leaves some out. The data contain roughly 250,000 clones, 80% of them singletons. Sequenced sample: PBMCs. J is TRBJ1-2 and V is TRBV28; 9 positions agree with TRBD1. This receptor was taken from a girl aged 2-10 years in good health and CMV-seronegative. In DNA form, the CDR3 reads TGTGCCACCGACAGGGGGAAAAGAAGAGGTGGCTACACCTTC. It encodes CATDRGKRRGGYTF.